The 32 T cell receptor beta chains below all came from one sample that was sequenced in a study of T cell repertoires in cytomegalovirus infection (dated by TCRdb to between 2018 and 2021). The reads were generated on an Illumina HiSeq 1500. The raw public reads went through TCRdb reprocessing: fastp at Q25, MiXCR clone calling, in-frame beta chains kept. One record per CDR3 amino acid sequence lists the most common genes and DNA. In this sample the table shows about 770,000 distinct CDR3 sequences, just under 30% of which occur a single time. The ten largest account for about an eighth of the sample. The treatment or condition tag for this specimen amounts to: in vitro stimulation with specific CMV peptide epitopes to enrich CMV-specific T cells. No antigen has been identified for these receptors. Sequencing used cultured CD8+ T cells from PBMCs, obtained from culture after CMV antigen stimulation. The receptors originated from a human donor in good health (CMV status not recorded). Some clones in this sample may be carry-over from other donors' samples.

This clonotype was detected only once. The chain couples TRBV10-3 to TRBJ1-2; D gene unclear. The V end lost 6 bases, the J end lost 8 bases, and 16 bases lay between the germline ends. CDR1 and CDR2 from the germline V gene are ENHRY and SYGVKD. The CDR3 contains 13 residues. The CDR3 region is CAIRSDGSRGYTF. The CDR3 nucleotides are TGTGCCATCAGGTCGGATGGCTCCCGCGGCTACACCTTC.

The chain recombines TRBV6-5 with TRBJ1-4; the D gene is possibly TRBD1 (6 bases). Germline-derived CDR1 and CDR2 are MNHEY and SVGAGI. V shed 1 base and J shed 5 bases, with 8 bases lying between them. The CDR3 consists of 14 residues. CDR3 nucleotide sequence: TGTGCCAGCAGTTACTTAACAGGGAATGAAAAACTGTTTTTT. Encoded protein: CASSYLTGNEKLFF.

A remark on this clonotype: Relative to the germline gene, one junction end is altered; a read error may explain this. The chain combines TRBV6-5 with TRBJ2-2; D is unresolved. This CDR3 region has 15 residues. Germline V gives CDR1 MNHEY, CDR2 SVGAGI. CDR3: CVSNPNPGYTGELFF. The CDR3 region has the DNA TGTGTCAGCAACCCTAACCCAGGTTACACCGGGGAGCTGTTTTTT.

This clonotype was counted at least ten times. The DNA for the CDR3 is TGTGCCAGCACCGTCGCCATGAACACTGAAGCTTTCTTT. Protein sequence: CASTVAMNTEAFF. The chain joins TRBV12-3 or TRBV12-4 to TRBJ1-1, with D hard to call. V lost 7 bases, J lost 0 bases, and 9 bases lay in between. The CDR3 runs 13 residues.

Only a few counts were recorded for this clonotype. The chain joins TRBV7-6 to TRBJ2-1, with TRBD1 matching over 8 bases. Germline loops: CDR1 SGHVS, CDR2 FNYEAQ. The trim removed 5 bases at V and 4 bases at J, leaving 7 bases unmatched. The CDR3 covers 15 residues. CDR3 loop: CASSPGTGQYNEQFF. The DNA of the CDR3 is TGTGCCAGCAGCCCCGGGACAGGCCAATACAATGAGCAGTTCTTC.

This clonotype was seen many times. The J gene is TRBJ2-3, the V gene TRBV7-8; 7 bases are shared with TRBD1. There are 17 residues in the CDR3. Germline values: CDR1 SGHVS, CDR2 FQNEAQ. Losses at the gene ends were 0 bases for V and 0 bases for J; bases not matched to a gene: 6. As DNA, the CDR3 is TGTGCCAGCAGCTTAGCGCCGGGACAGATAAGCACAGATACGCAGTATTTT. It codes for CASSLAPGQISTDTQYF.

The rearrangement links TRBV12-3 or TRBV12-4 to TRBJ2-5; 8 nucleotides align to TRBD1. Trimming took 0 bases from V and 5 from J; bases not matched to a gene: 2. This CDR3 region has 14 residues. CDR3 sequence: CASSLARTGETQYF. In DNA, the CDR3 is TGTGCCAGCAGTTTAGCTCGGACAGGGGAGACCCAGTACTTC.

In the case of this clonotype: One end of the junction is discordant with germline, which a read error may explain. The V and J genes are TRBV5-6 and TRBJ1-1; D remains unclear. Looked up from germline, CDR1 is SGHDT and CDR2 is YYEEEE. This CDR3 is 13 amino acids long. The CDR3 region is CASTLGMNTEAFF. CDR3 nucleotide sequence: TGTGCCAGCACCTTGGGTATGAACACTGAAGCTTTCTTT.

This clonotype was observed a handful of times. This rearrangement joins TRBV4-2 to TRBJ2-5; 9 bases match TRBD2. CDR1 and CDR2 (germline): LGHNA, YNFKEQ. This CDR3 has 15 residues. V gave up 2 bases and J gave up 5 bases; unmatched junction bases: 6. The DNA of the CDR3 is TGTGCCAGCAGCCAACGCGATAGCGGGGGTGAGACCCAGTACTTC. Translating it yields CASSQRDSGGETQYF.

A few counts support this clonotype. Sequence at one end of the junction differs from germline and may be a read error. The V gene is TRBV3-1, the J gene TRBJ1-4, with unresolved D. The CDR3 sequence is 14 residues long. CDR1 and CDR2 (germline): LGHDT, YNNKEL (reference sequence). CDR3 residues: CASSQDSPQTDRRF. Written as DNA, the CDR3 is TGTGCCAGCAGCCAAGATTCCCCTCAGACGGATCGGAGGTTT.

This clonotype was seen ten or more times. V usage is TRBV7-9 and J usage is TRBJ2-1; 7 positions agree with TRBD1. The V and J ends lost 5 bases and 1 base, in that order; junction bases with no gene match: 5. Germline loops: CDR1 SEHNR, CDR2 FQNEAQ (reference sequence). The CDR3 runs 15 residues. The CDR3 DNA reads as TGTGCCAGCAGCAAGGGACAGAAATCCTACAATGAGCAGTTCTTC. Residues: CASSKGQKSYNEQFF.

This chain links TRBV12-5 with TRBJ2-3; D gene unclear. Germline V gene sequence: CDR1 LGHNT, CDR2 FRNRAP. V dropped 2 bases and J dropped 0 bases, with 6 bases sitting between them. CDR3 length: 14 amino acids. For the CDR3, the DNA is TGTGCTAGTGGTTTGTACTCAAGCACAGATACGCAGTATTTT. This translates into CASGLYSSTDTQYF.

The chain joins TRBV20-1 to TRBJ2-1; 10 nucleotides match TRBD1. CDR1 and CDR2 from the germline V gene are DFQATT and SNEGSKA (reference sequence). This CDR3 has 17 residues. J lost 5 bases, V lost 1 base, and 11 bases had no gene match. This chain's CDR3 is CSARGQGARDVNNEQFF. CDR3 in DNA: TGCAGTGCTAGAGGACAGGGGGCTAGGGATGTGAACAATGAGCAGTTCTTC.

The sample holds a few counts of this clonotype. The V and J genes are TRBV10-3 and TRBJ1-1; 7 bases line up with TRBD1. The junction had 12 bases not matched to a gene; V was cut back by 11 bases and J by 3 bases. CDR1 and CDR2 from the germline V gene are ENHRY and SYGVKD. This CDR3 region has 14 residues. CDR3 protein: CALRMDQGDTEAFF. Here the CDR3 DNA reads TGTGCCCTAAGGATGGACCAGGGGGACACTGAAGCTTTCTTT.

The chain is built from TRBV7-8 and TRBJ2-7; D tentatively fits TRBD1 or TRBD2 (5 bases each). Trimming stripped 5 bases from V and 1 base from J, with 15 bases between. Germline V CDR1 and CDR2: SGHVS, FQNEAQ. CDR3 size: 15 residues. CDR3 residues: CASSPRAGTSYEQYF. The CDR3 DNA follows: TGTGCCAGCAGCCCGAGAGCCGGGACGTCCTACGAGCAGTACTTC.

The chain links TRBV2 to TRBJ1-3; possibly TRBD1 for D (5 bases). The germline V and J ends were trimmed by 1 base and 0 bases, with 13 bases remaining between them. CDR3 length: 17 amino acids. From germline, CDR1 is SNHLY and CDR2 FYNNEI. This chain's CDR3 is CASSEGLGTSSGNTIYF. The CDR3, as DNA: TGTGCCAGCAGTGAAGGGCTGGGGACCAGCTCTGGAAACACCATATATTTT.

Only a few counts were recorded for this clonotype. The chain is built from TRBV7-9 and TRBJ2-3; 8 nucleotides align to TRBD1. The germline CDR1 and CDR2 sequences are SEHNR and FQNEAQ (reference sequence). The V and J ends lost 4 bases and 5 bases, in that order; junction bases with no gene match: 2. The CDR3 runs to 13 residues. CDR3: CASSSTGGDTQYF. CDR3 in DNA: TGTGCCAGCAGCTCAACAGGGGGAGATACGCAGTATTTT.

This clonotype was detected ten times or more. V and J are TRBV7-6 and TRBJ2-2; possibly TRBD2 for D (6 bases). Trimming left V 2 bases short and J 0 bases short, with 10 bases between. This CDR3 spans 16 amino acids. Germline values: CDR1 SGHVS, CDR2 FNYEAQ. The CDR3 protein is CASSLRGKPNTGELFF. CDR3 coding DNA: TGTGCCAGCAGCTTACGGGGGAAACCGAACACCGGGGAGCTGTTTTTT. Variable domain in full (rest from reference TRBV7-6 and TRBJ2-2): GAGVSQSPRYKVTKRGQDVALRCDPISGHVSLYWYRQALGQGPEFLTYFNYEAQQDKSGLPNDRFSAERPEGSISTLTIQRTEQRDSAMYRCASSLRGKPNTGELFFGEGSRLTVL.

The CDR3 sequence: CASSTGGTTYEQYV. The CDR3, as DNA: TGTGCCAGCAGTACCGGAGGGACAACCTACGAGCAGTACGTC. V usage is TRBV6-2 or TRBV6-3 and J usage is TRBJ2-7; TRBD1 or TRBD2 may be the D gene (6 bases each). Trimming cost V 5 bases and J 2 bases, with 13 bases left between them. Germline V gene lookup returns CDR1 MNHEY and CDR2 SVGEGT. This CDR3 is 14 amino acids long.

This rearrangement joins TRBV2 to TRBJ1-5; 9 nucleotides line up with TRBD1. After removal of 6 bases from V and 2 bases from J, the junction contained 5 bases not matched to a gene. Germline V gene sequence: CDR1 SNHLY, CDR2 FYNNEI. The length of the CDR3 is 15 residues. DNA for the CDR3: TGTGCCAGCAGGGGGACAGGGATGGGCAATCAGCCCCAGCATTTT. As protein: CASRGTGMGNQPQHF. The full variable domain, with the rest looked up from reference TRBV2 and TRBJ1-5, is EPEVTQTPSHQVTQMGQEVILRCVPISNHLYFYWYRQILGQKVEFLVSFYNNEISEKSEIFDDQFSVERPDGSNFTLKIRSTKLEDSAMYFCASRGTGMGNQPQHFGDGTRLSIL.

The chain combines TRBV4-3 with TRBJ1-2; a weak D match, TRBD1 (6 bases). This CDR3 has 13 amino acids. Between the trimmed V and J ends, which lost 5 bases and 8 bases, there was a span of 15 bases. The germline V gene has CDR1 LGHNA and CDR2 YSLEER. Written as DNA, the CDR3 is TGCGCCAGCAGCAGCCGCAGGGGTGTGGGCTACACCTTC. The encoded protein is CASSSRRGVGYTF.

CDR3 amino acids: CASSRDSFVSPLHF. DNA for the CDR3: TGTGCCAGCAGTCGGGACAGTTTCGTCTCACCCCTCCACTTT. The V gene is TRBV6-5, the J gene TRBJ1-6, with 7 bases lining up with TRBD1. The V gene end was trimmed by 5 bases and the J gene end by 10 bases; junction bases not matched to a gene: 8. The length of the CDR3 is 14 residues. Germline CDR1 and CDR2: MNHEY and SVGAGI.

This clonotype has a handful of counts. The gene calls are TRBV12-5 and TRBJ2-1; 7 bases fit TRBD1. Germline CDR1 and CDR2: LGHNT and FRNRAP. The CDR3 totals 13 residues. V shed 6 bases and J 8 bases; nucleotides not matched to a gene: 7. This chain's CDR3 is CASGTTGVDEQFF. For the CDR3, the DNA is TGTGCTAGTGGGACCACAGGGGTTGATGAGCAGTTCTTC.

The V and J genes are TRBV7-9 and TRBJ2-5, with a possible D match to TRBD1 (6 bases). Trimming removed 4 bases at V and 5 bases at J, with 14 bases between. Germline V gives CDR1 SEHNR, CDR2 FQNEAQ (reference sequence). This CDR3 is 14 amino acids long. In DNA form, the CDR3 reads TGTGCCAGCAGCTCCTGGACAGAGGGGGAGACCCAGTACTTC. Its protein product is CASSSWTEGETQYF. Full variable domain (rest looked up from reference TRBV7-9 and TRBJ2-5): DTGVSQNPRHKITKRGQNVTFRCDPISEHNRLYWYRQTLGQGPEFLTYFQNEAQLEKSRLLSDRFSAERPKGSFSTLEIQRTEQGDSAMYLCASSSWTEGETQYFGPGTRLLVL.

CDR3 DNA sequence: TGTGCCAGTAGTCTCAGACTAGTGGGGGATTACAATGAGCAGTTCTTC. This translates into CASSLRLVGDYNEQFF. This sequence joins TRBV19 and TRBJ2-1; D might be TRBD2 (6 bases). V lost 5 bases and J lost 4, with 18 bases in between. Germline V gene sequence: CDR1 LNHDA, CDR2 SQIVND (reference sequence). The CDR3 is 16 residues long.

This clonotype was found many times. V usage is TRBV10-2 and J usage is TRBJ2-2; D remains ambiguous. V was clipped by 11 bases and J by 3 bases, with 16 bases between them. This CDR3 contains 14 residues. CDR1 and CDR2 (germline): WSHSY, SAAADI. CDR3: CAAKHWGDTGELFF. In nucleotides, the CDR3 is TGCGCCGCGAAGCACTGGGGTGACACCGGGGAGCTGTTTTTT.

The J gene is TRBJ1-2, the V gene TRBV27, with unresolved D. The CDR3 is 15 amino acids. The V end was cut by 4 bases, the J end by 10 bases, with 22 bases between. The germline V gene encodes CDR1 MNHEY and CDR2 SMNVEV (reference sequence). The CDR3 is CASSSGVGTYTLYTF. In DNA form, the CDR3 reads TGTGCCAGCAGTTCAGGTGTCGGCACCTATACTCTCTACACCTTC.

The chain couples TRBV19 to TRBJ2-3; 11 nucleotides match TRBD1. This CDR3 is built from 13 residues. Trimming took 6 bases from V and 6 from J; bases not matched to a gene: 2. Germline CDR1 LNHDA, CDR2 SQIVND (reference sequence). Written as DNA, the CDR3 is TGTGCCAGTAGGGACAGGGGGCCTGATACGCAGTATTTT. Translating gives CASRDRGPDTQYF.

At least ten counts were recorded for this clonotype. This chain uses TRBV7-2 with TRBJ1-1, with 9 bases identical to TRBD1. CDR1 and CDR2 from the germline V gene are SGHTA and FQGNSA. Germline trimming cut 3 bases from V and 2 bases from J; bases unmatched to any gene: 4. This CDR3 has 15 amino acids. CDR3 nucleotides: TGTGCCAGCAGCTTCCGGGACAGGGCTAACACTGAAGCTTTCTTT. Protein: CASSFRDRANTEAFF.

J is TRBJ1-2 and V is TRBV27, with a possible D match to TRBD1 (6 bases). This CDR3 comprises 13 residues. The V gene's germline CDR1 is MNHEY and CDR2 SMNVEV (reference sequence). The V end lost 11 bases, the J end lost 4 bases, and 17 bases lay between the germline ends. The chain's CDR3 is CAAYAGAGYGYTF. CDR3 DNA: TGTGCCGCCTACGCAGGGGCGGGCTATGGCTACACCTTC.

The chain uses TRBV4-3 and TRBJ1-3, with a weak D call TRBD1 (5 bases). The CDR3 sequence is 16 residues long. Germline assignment: CDR1 LGHNA and CDR2 YSLEER. Trimming pared 1 base from V and 4 bases from J, leaving 14 bases between. The CDR3, as DNA: TGCGCCAGCAGCCAAGTACCCAGGGTTTCAGGAAACACCATATATTTT. Translating gives CASSQVPRVSGNTIYF.

This clonotype was counted a few times. This chain joins TRBV7-6 and TRBJ1-1, with D hard to call. The CDR3 extends over 15 amino acids. Trimming removed 3 bases from V and 5 bases from J, with 16 bases in between. The germline CDR1 and CDR2 sequences are SGHVS and FNYEAQ. In nucleotides, the CDR3 is TGTGCCAGCAGCTTCCAAGGGAATCCAGAGACTGAAGCTTTCTTT. This codes for CASSFQGNPETEAFF.